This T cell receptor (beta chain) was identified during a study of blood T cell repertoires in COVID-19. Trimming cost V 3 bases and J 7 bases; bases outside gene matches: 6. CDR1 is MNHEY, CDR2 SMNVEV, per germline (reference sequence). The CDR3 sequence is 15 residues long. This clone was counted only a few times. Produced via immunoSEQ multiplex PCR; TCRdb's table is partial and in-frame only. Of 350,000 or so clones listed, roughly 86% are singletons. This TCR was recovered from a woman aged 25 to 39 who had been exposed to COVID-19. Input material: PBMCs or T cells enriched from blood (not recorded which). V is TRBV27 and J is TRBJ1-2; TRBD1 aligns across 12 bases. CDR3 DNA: TGTGCCAGCAGTTTTACTGGGACAGGGGGCGGTGGCTACACCTTC. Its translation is CASSFTGTGGGGYTF.